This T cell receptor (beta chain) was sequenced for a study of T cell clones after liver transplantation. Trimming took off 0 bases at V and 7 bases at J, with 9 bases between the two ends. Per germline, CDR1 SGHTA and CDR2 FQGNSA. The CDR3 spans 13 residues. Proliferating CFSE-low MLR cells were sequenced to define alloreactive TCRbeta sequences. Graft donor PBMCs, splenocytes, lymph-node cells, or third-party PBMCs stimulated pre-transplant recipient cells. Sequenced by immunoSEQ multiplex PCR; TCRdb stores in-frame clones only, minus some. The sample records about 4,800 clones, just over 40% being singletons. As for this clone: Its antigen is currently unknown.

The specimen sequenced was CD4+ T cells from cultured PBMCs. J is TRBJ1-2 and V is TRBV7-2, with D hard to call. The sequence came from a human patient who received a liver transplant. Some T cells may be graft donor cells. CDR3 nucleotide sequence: TGTGCCAGCAGCTTAGCTTGGGGAGGTGGCTACACCTTC. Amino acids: CASSLAWGGGYTF.